The clone carrying this T cell receptor beta chain came up many times. Antigen specificity is unknown. Regions amplified from RNA transcripts were the TCR beta CDR3 regions. In the first-round RT-PCR of the TCR CDR3, the HTBI primer set was used. TCRdb processed the multiplex PCR reads anew with MiXCR; each CDR3 protein has one entry. The sample yields around 380,000 distinct CDR3 sequences, approximately 13% seen once. Predating any ophthalmopathy symptoms, the blood sample was taken at first hyperthyroidism diagnosis. This sample was included in a study of T cells in Graves' hyperthyroidism and ophthalmopathy. Findings and caveats of the study: Ophthalmopathy could be told apart from stable hyperthyroidism with a 13 V-J model. In blood, most of the thyroid clonotypes expanded above 0.001 were also present.

Material: blood. The receptor comes from a man aged 25 to 40 with Graves' hyperthyroidism that later progressed to Graves' ophthalmopathy.

CDR3 bases: TGTGCCAGCAGGGCAACAGGTATCTATGGCTACACCTTC. It codes for CASRATGIYGYTF. The chain uses TRBV2 and TRBJ1-2, with D tentatively TRBD1 (5 bases). Germline CDR1 and CDR2: SNHLY and FYNNEI. Trimming removed 6 bases from V and 4 bases from J, with 12 bases in between. The CDR3 length is 13 residues.